This T cell receptor beta chain was recovered during a study of cytomegalovirus exposure and HLA in healthy donors. Study-wide results and limits: Three CMV-associated chains were confirmed in vitro to be specific for CMV antigens.

Trimming took off 8 bases at V and 6 bases at J, with 13 bases between the two ends. The CDR3 contains 12 residues. Germline assignment: CDR1 MDHEN and CDR2 SYDVKM. Produced via immunoSEQ multiplex PCR; TCRdb's table is partial and in-frame only. The data contain about 130,000 clones, 80% to 90% of them singletons. This clone has a handful of counts. Antigen: not known. Sequencing was performed on PBMCs. The receptor's source is a woman aged 18-29 years in good health and CMV-seronegative. This chain links TRBV28 with TRBJ1-2, with TRBD1 as a possible D gene (5 bases). The CDR3 DNA is TGTGCCAGCGGGGAGGGGCGTAATGGCTACACCTTC. Its protein is CASGEGRNGYTF.